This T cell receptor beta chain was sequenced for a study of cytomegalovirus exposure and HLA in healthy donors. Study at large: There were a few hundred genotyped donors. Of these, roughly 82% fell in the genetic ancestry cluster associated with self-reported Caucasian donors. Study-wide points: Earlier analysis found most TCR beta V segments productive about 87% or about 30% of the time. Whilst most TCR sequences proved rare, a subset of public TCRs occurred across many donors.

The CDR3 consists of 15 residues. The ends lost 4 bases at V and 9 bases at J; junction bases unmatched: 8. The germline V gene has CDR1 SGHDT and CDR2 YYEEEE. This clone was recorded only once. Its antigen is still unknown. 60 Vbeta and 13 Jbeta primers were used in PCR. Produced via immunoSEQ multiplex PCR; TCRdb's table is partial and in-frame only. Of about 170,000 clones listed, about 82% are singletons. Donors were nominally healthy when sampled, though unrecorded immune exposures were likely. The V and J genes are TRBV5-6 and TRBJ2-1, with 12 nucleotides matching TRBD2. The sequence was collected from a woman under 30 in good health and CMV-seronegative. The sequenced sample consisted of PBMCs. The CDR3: CASSAWTSGNPEQFF. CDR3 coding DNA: TGTGCCAGCAGCGCATGGACTAGCGGGAACCCTGAGCAGTTCTTC.